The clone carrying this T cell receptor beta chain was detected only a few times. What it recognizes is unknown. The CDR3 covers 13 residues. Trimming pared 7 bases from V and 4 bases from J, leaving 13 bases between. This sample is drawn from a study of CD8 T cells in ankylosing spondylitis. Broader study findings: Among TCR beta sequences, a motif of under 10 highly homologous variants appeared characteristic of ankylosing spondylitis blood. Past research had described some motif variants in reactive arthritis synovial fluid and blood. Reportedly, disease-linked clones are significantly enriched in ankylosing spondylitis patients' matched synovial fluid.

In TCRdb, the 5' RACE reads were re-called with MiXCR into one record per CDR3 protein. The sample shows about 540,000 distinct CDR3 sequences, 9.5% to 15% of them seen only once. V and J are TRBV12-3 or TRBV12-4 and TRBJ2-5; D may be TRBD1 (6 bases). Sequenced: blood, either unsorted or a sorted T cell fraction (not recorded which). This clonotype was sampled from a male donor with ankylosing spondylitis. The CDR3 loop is CASTLTGLETQYF. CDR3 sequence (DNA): TGTGCCAGCACCTTGACAGGACTAGAGACCCAGTACTTC.